Each of the 30 T cell receptor beta chains below was sequenced from the same sample in a study of shared T cell receptors in the human thymus. Only in-frame clones appear in the TCRdb table, and some are missing; sequencing was by immunoSEQ multiplex PCR. The sample holds more than 550,000 clones, 80% to 90% seen once. This sample was shared with a second study, whose subject was human thymus T cells.

The sequenced sample consisted of thymocytes. The receptors stem from a girl under three years old with a congenital heart defect.

The chain employs TRBV20-1 and TRBJ1-2; D is ambiguous. CDR1 is DFQATT and CDR2 is SNEGSKA in the germline V gene (reference sequence). The CDR3 runs 11 residues. This CDR3 is CSTSVGYGYTF. CDR3 sequence (DNA): TGCAGCACCAGTGTCGGGTATGGCTACACCTTC.

The CDR3 loop is CASSPDKRGNTGELFF. CDR3 in DNA: TGTGCCAGCAGCCCTGACAAACGGGGGAACACCGGGGAGCTGTTTTTT. V gene TRBV5-4 combines with J gene TRBJ2-2; D is possibly TRBD2 (5 bases). Germline loops: CDR1 SGHNT, CDR2 YYREEE (reference sequence). The V and J ends lost 4 bases and 1 base respectively, with 14 bases between them. The CDR3 extends over 16 amino acids.

This chain uses TRBV28 with TRBJ1-2; D call uncertain. The V end lost 4 bases, the J end lost 3 bases, and 15 bases lay between the germline ends. The CDR3 runs 15 residues. Germline CDR1 MDHEN, CDR2 SYDVKM. The CDR3 DNA sequence: TGTGCCAGCAGTTCCCCCCGCGACCGGGACTATGGCTACACCTTC. It specifies CASSSPRDRDYGYTF.

This rearrangement joins TRBV7-3 to TRBJ2-7, with TRBD1 as a possible D gene (5 bases). The CDR3 contains 15 residues. Trimming left V 2 bases short and J 2 bases short, with 13 bases between. Germline values: CDR1 SGHTA, CDR2 FQGTGA. This chain's CDR3 is CASSLVGQGPYEQYF. DNA for the CDR3: TGTGCCAGCAGCTTAGTCGGACAAGGACCCTACGAGCAGTACTTC.

The chain joins TRBV5-1 to TRBJ1-4; tentative D call: TRBD1 (6 bases). This CDR3 is 16 amino acids long. Germline lookup yields CDR1 SGHRS and CDR2 YFSETQ. V dropped 4 bases and J dropped 4 bases, with 17 bases sitting between them. CDR3 sequence: CASSREGERLNEKLFF. CDR3 nucleotide sequence: TGCGCCAGCAGCCGCGAGGGGGAGCGGCTTAATGAAAAACTGTTTTTT.

The chain carries TRBV4-1 and TRBJ1-2, with 7 bases fitting TRBD1. Germline lookup yields CDR1 MGHRA and CDR2 YSYEKL. The trim removed 6 bases at V and 4 bases at J, leaving 8 bases unmatched. This CDR3 is built from 14 residues. CDR3 loop: CASSPGAGGYGYTF. As DNA, the CDR3 is TGCGCCAGCAGTCCGGGGGCAGGGGGCTATGGCTACACCTTC.

The rearrangement uses TRBV13 and TRBJ2-1; D may be TRBD1 (5 bases). This CDR3 has 15 amino acids. Germline loops: CDR1 PRHDT, CDR2 FYEKMQ (reference sequence). Deletions cut 2 bases from V and 4 bases from J, with 12 bases between. The CDR3 here is CASSLWLGQYNEQFF. The CDR3 DNA is TGTGCCAGCAGCTTATGGCTAGGACAATACAATGAGCAGTTCTTC. The whole variable domain, filled in from reference TRBV13 and TRBJ2-1, reads AAGVIQSPRHLIKEKRETATLKCYPIPRHDTVYWYQQGPGQDPQFLISFYEKMQSDKGSIPDRFSAQQFSDYHSELNMSSLELGDSALYFCASSLWLGQYNEQFFGPGTRLTVL.

The V and J genes are TRBV14 and TRBJ2-7; 7 positions agree with TRBD2. The length of the CDR3 is 15 residues. Germline V CDR1 and CDR2: SGHDN, FVKESK. V gave up 1 base and J gave up 3 bases; unmatched junction bases: 6. CDR3 in DNA: TGTGCCAGCAGCCAAGCCGCCGGGACTATCTACGAGCAGTACTTC. Translating gives CASSQAAGTIYEQYF. Full variable domain (remainder filled in from reference TRBV14 and TRBJ2-7): EAGVTQFPSHSVIEKGQTVTLRCDPISGHDNLYWYRRVMGKEIKFLLHFVKESKQDESGMPNNRFLAERTGGTYSTLKVQPAELEDSGVYFCASSQAAGTIYEQYFGPGTRLTVT.

This clone was found a few times. V is TRBV4-2 and J is TRBJ2-2; 11 bases are shared with TRBD1. The V gene's germline CDR1 is LGHNA and CDR2 YNFKEQ. The ends lost 4 bases at V and 6 bases at J; junction bases unmatched: 7. The CDR3 runs 16 residues. The CDR3 bases are TGTGCCAGCAGCCCGGACAGGGGGCGGTTGTCCGGGGAGCTGTTTTTT. Translated: CASSPDRGRLSGELFF.

The genes are TRBV5-4 and TRBJ2-2; 8 nucleotides line up with TRBD1. The CDR3 consists of 16 residues. Trimming at V came to 2 bases and at J to 6 bases, leaving 9 bases not matched to a gene. Per germline, CDR1 SGHNT and CDR2 YYREEE (reference sequence). CDR3 loop: CASSFLGRGRPGELFF. The CDR3 DNA is TGTGCCAGCAGCTTTTTAGGCAGGGGGCGCCCCGGGGAGCTGTTTTTT.

This clone was found once. The chain is built from TRBV18 and TRBJ1-5; 10 nucleotides match TRBD1. Germline lookup yields CDR1 KGHSH and CDR2 LQKENI. CDR3 length: 17 residues. V was clipped by 1 base and J by 6 bases; unmatched bases: 9. CDR3 coding DNA: TGTGCCAGCTCACCACAGAATCCGGGACAGGGGTGTCAGCCCCAGCATTTT. This codes for CASSPQNPGQGCQPQHF.

The chain links TRBV19 to TRBJ1-2; possibly TRBD1 for D (5 bases). This CDR3 is 16 amino acids long. V lost 3 bases, J lost 0 bases, and 14 bases lay in between. Per the germline V gene, CDR1 is LNHDA and CDR2 is SQIVND (reference sequence). CDR3 nucleotide sequence: TGTGCCAGTAGTATTTTCTTGCGGGGCTCTAACTATGGCTACACCTTC. Amino acid sequence: CASSIFLRGSNYGYTF.

There are a few counts of this clone. The gene calls are TRBV11-2 and TRBJ1-4; no clear D gene. V lost 2 bases and J 2 bases, leaving 9 bases between the germline ends. The CDR3 consists of 15 residues. Germline V gene sequence: CDR1 SGHAT, CDR2 FQNNGV. The CDR3, as DNA: TGTGCCAGCAGCTTACATCGGGGTACTAATGAAAAACTGTTTTTT. This codes for CASSLHRGTNEKLFF.

The chain is built from TRBV14 and TRBJ1-2; weak D call: TRBD1 (5 bases). The CDR3 is made up of 15 amino acids. V was trimmed by 6 bases and J by 8 bases, leaving 22 bases between them. Germline-derived CDR1 and CDR2 are SGHDN and FVKESK. The CDR3 loop is CASRHSREGSYGYTF. The DNA for the CDR3 is TGTGCCAGCAGACACAGCAGGGAGGGTTCATACGGCTACACCTTC. The full variable domain, rest sourced from reference TRBV14 and TRBJ1-2, is EAGVTQFPSHSVIEKGQTVTLRCDPISGHDNLYWYRRVMGKEIKFLLHFVKESKQDESGMPNNRFLAERTGGTYSTLKVQPAELEDSGVYFCASRHSREGSYGYTFGSGTRLTVV.

This clone was seen once. The chain combines TRBV19 with TRBJ1-4; D unresolved. Trimming cost V 9 bases and J 0 bases, with 17 bases left between them. Germline CDR1 and CDR2: LNHDA and SQIVND (reference sequence). This CDR3 is built from 16 residues. CDR3 amino acids: CASSPLAAATNEKLFF. The CDR3 DNA reads as TGTGCCAGCTCTCCCCTGGCCGCCGCAACTAATGAAAAACTGTTTTTT.

The chain links TRBV27 to TRBJ1-2, with D unclear. The V end was cut by 0 bases, the J end by 5 bases, with 13 bases between. The CDR3 length is 15 residues. CDR1 and CDR2 from the germline V gene are MNHEY and SMNVEV (reference sequence). The CDR3, as DNA: TGTGCCAGCAGTTTATCCGTCGCAGGAAGGTATGGCTACACCTTC. Residues: CASSLSVAGRYGYTF.

This rearrangement joins TRBV10-1 to TRBJ1-1; D is ambiguous. The V and J ends lost 0 bases and 3 bases respectively, with 17 bases between them. In germline, CDR1 is WNHNN, CDR2 SYGVQD (reference sequence). The CDR3 is made up of 17 amino acids. The CDR3 nucleotides read TGCGCCAGCAGTGAGTCTCGAGGAGGGAGCGGGTACACTGAAGCTTTCTTT. It codes for CASSESRGGSGYTEAFF.

This clone has more than one count but fewer than ten. This chain uses TRBV29-1 with TRBJ1-3, with 7 positions matching TRBD1. The CDR3 loop spans 15 amino acids. Germline V CDR1 and CDR2: SQVTM, ANQGSEA. The V and J ends lost 4 bases and 0 bases, in that order; junction bases with no gene match: 6. DNA for the CDR3: TGCAGCGTTGGACGGGACAGAGACTCTGGAAACACCATATATTTT. Amino acid sequence: CSVGRDRDSGNTIYF.

J is TRBJ1-2 and V is TRBV6-1; 9 positions match TRBD1. The trim removed 4 bases at V and 7 bases at J, leaving 13 bases unmatched. Germline loops: CDR1 MNHNS, CDR2 SASEGT. The length of the CDR3 is 16 residues. CDR3 nucleotides: TGTGCCAGCAGTGGGGACAGGGAAGGGCGTGGCGGTGGCTACACCTTC. It is translated as CASSGDREGRGGGYTF.

The chain uses TRBV9 and TRBJ2-3; 8 positions agree with TRBD2. With V trimmed by 3 bases and J by 1 base, 4 bases remained unmatched. The CDR3 extends over 15 amino acids. CDR1 is SGDLS and CDR2 is YYNGEE in the germline V gene. The CDR3 spells CASSARAGGTDTQYF. Written as DNA, the CDR3 is TGTGCCAGCAGCGCCAGAGCGGGGGGCACAGATACGCAGTATTTT.

The chain employs TRBV13 and TRBJ1-2; the match to TRBD1 covers 11 bases. The CDR3 has 14 amino acids. Germline loops: CDR1 PRHDT, CDR2 FYEKMQ (reference sequence). Unmatched junction bases numbered 6, after V lost 5 bases and J lost 7 bases. The CDR3 DNA follows: TGTGCCAGCAGCCACCGGACAGGGGGCATTGGCTACACCTTC. Amino acid sequence: CASSHRTGGIGYTF.

This sequence joins TRBV2 and TRBJ2-3, with a weak D call TRBD1 (7 bases). The CDR3 has 16 residues. The germline V gene encodes CDR1 SNHLY and CDR2 FYNNEI. V was shortened by 6 bases and J by 4 bases, with 20 bases between the two germline ends. CDR3 bases: TGTGCCAGCAGGGAATACAGGGGAGGTTTTCCAGATACGCAGTATTTT. Translating it yields CASREYRGGFPDTQYF.

The rearrangement joins TRBV6-5 to TRBJ2-7, with TRBD1 matching 7 bases. Judging by the DNA end, TRBJ2-5 fits better; the J call may be wrong. The CDR3 has 15 amino acids. CDR1 is MNHEY and CDR2 is SVGAGI in the germline V gene. CDR3 sequence (DNA): TGTGCCAGCAGTTTAACGGACAGGAGCCAAGAGACCCAGTACTTC. It specifies CASSLTDRSQETQYF.

The gene calls are TRBV4-3 and TRBJ2-3; 9 positions agree with TRBD2. Trimming removed 1 base from V and 1 base from J; junction bases left unmatched: 6. The CDR3 is made up of 17 amino acids. Germline V gives CDR1 LGHNA, CDR2 YSLEER. The CDR3 region has the DNA TGCGCCAGCAGCCAAGGGGGGAGCGGGGGGCGCACAGATACGCAGTATTTT. Protein: CASSQGGSGGRTDTQYF.

This chain links TRBV29-1 with TRBJ2-1, with TRBD2 identical over 11 bases. The CDR3 totals 14 residues. V lost 4 bases, J lost 8 bases, and 7 bases stayed unmatched. Germline V gene data show CDR1 as SQVTM and CDR2 as ANQGSEA. CDR3 amino acids: CSVGASGLADEQFF. The CDR3 DNA sequence: TGCAGCGTTGGGGCCTCGGGACTAGCGGATGAGCAGTTCTTC.

The chain links TRBV6-5 to TRBJ1-2; D not certain. The CDR3 contains 13 residues. Germline CDR1 and CDR2: MNHEY and SVGAGI. Trimming shortened V by 1 base and J by 1 base, and 4 bases separated the two germline ends. CDR3 amino acids: CASSYYSNYGYTF. The CDR3 nucleotides read TGTGCCAGCAGTTACTACAGTAACTATGGCTACACCTTC.

V is TRBV27 and J is TRBJ1-2; the match to TRBD1 covers 7 bases. From germline, CDR1 is MNHEY and CDR2 SMNVEV (reference sequence). The CDR3 extends over 14 amino acids. Trimming cost V 4 bases and J 4 bases; bases outside gene matches: 6. CDR3 residues: CASSSSDRVYGYTF. The CDR3 nucleotides are TGTGCCAGCAGTTCTTCAGACAGGGTCTATGGCTACACCTTC.

The table lists this clone with a few counts. The chain links TRBV14 to TRBJ2-3; 7 positions match TRBD2. Germline loops: CDR1 SGHDN, CDR2 FVKESK. This CDR3 is 16 amino acids long. The junction had 9 bases not matched to a gene; V was cut back by 4 bases and J by 2 bases. CDR3 in DNA: TGTGCCAGCAGCCCGCCTCGCCGGGGGGACACAGATACGCAGTATTTT. Amino acids: CASSPPRRGDTDTQYF.

The CDR3 nucleotides are TGTGCCAGCTCACCAATTTCAAGGCCGGGATTGAAGGTGAGCTACACCTTC. Translating gives CASSPISRPGLKVSYTF. This chain uses TRBV18 with TRBJ1-2; D unclear. This CDR3 is 17 amino acids long. V was trimmed by 2 bases and J by 9 bases, leaving 25 bases between them. CDR1 and CDR2 from the germline V gene are KGHSH and LQKENI.

The chain combines TRBV11-2 with TRBJ2-5, with 14 bases fitting TRBD2. The CDR3 consists of 19 residues. Germline CDR1 reads SGHAT; CDR2 reads FQNNGV. V trimming: 3 bases; J trimming: 6 bases; junction bases outside the gene matches: 15. CDR3: CASSFWRLAGGRWEQTQYF. The CDR3 DNA sequence: TGTGCCAGCAGCTTTTGGCGACTAGCGGGGGGGCGGTGGGAACAGACCCAGTACTTC.